This T cell receptor beta chain comes out of a study of cytomegalovirus exposure and HLA in healthy donors. Whole-study context: The same platform was used for the 130 or so validation repertoires as for the roughly 730 first-cohort repertoires, as reported in a later analysis.

Study outcomes and limitations: Cytomegalovirus association was listed for 164 TCR beta chains. Subsequent analysis revealed that first-cohort TCR clusters tended to co-occur in the 100 to 150 validation repertoires.

The donors were in the approximately 120-subject validation cohort, distinct from the roughly 670-subject first cohort. In the case of this clone: The target antigen is unknown.

Measured with immunoSEQ multiplex PCR; TCRdb has only the in-frame clones, and not every one. The table shows about 160,000 clones, with around 90% occurring only once. Looked up from germline, CDR1 is MNHNS and CDR2 is SASEGT. This CDR3 region has 16 residues. Trimming left V 4 bases short and J 5 bases short, with 19 bases between. The V gene is TRBV6-1, the J gene TRBJ2-3, with a tentative D call TRBD1 (8 bases). This sequence was found in a young woman in good health and CMV-seropositive. Sequences were obtained from PBMCs. CDR3 coding DNA: TGTGCCAGCAGTGCCGAACAGGGGGGGGGAAGAGATACGCAGTATTTT. Its translation is CASSAEQGGGRDTQYF.